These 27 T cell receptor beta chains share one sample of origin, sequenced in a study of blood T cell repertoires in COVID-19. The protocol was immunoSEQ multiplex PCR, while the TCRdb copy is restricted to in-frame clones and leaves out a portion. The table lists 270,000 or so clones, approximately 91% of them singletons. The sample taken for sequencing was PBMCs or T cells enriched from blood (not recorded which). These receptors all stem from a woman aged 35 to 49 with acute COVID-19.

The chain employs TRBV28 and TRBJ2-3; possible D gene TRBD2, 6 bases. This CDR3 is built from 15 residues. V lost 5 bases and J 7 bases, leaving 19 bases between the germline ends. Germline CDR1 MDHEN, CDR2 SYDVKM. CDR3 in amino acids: CASSPPARGDNTQYF. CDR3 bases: TGTGCCAGCAGTCCTCCCGCTCGCGGGGATAATACGCAGTATTTT.

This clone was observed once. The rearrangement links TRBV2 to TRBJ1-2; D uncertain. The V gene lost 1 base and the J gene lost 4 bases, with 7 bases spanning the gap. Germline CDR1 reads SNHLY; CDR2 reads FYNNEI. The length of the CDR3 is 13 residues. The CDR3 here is CASSEGPLYGYTF. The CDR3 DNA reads TGTGCCAGCAGTGAAGGGCCTCTCTATGGCTACACCTTC.

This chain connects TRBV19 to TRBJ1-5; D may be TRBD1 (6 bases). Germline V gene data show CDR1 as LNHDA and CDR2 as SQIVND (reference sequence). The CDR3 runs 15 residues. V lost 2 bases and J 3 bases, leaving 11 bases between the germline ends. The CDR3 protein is CASSILRTANQPQHF. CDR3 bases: TGTGCCAGTAGTATACTAAGGACAGCCAATCAGCCCCAGCATTTT.

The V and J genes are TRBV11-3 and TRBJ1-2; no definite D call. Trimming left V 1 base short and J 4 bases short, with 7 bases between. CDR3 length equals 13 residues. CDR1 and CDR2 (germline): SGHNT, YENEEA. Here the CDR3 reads CASSLGGSYGYTF. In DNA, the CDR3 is TGTGCCAGCAGCTTAGGCGGCAGCTATGGCTACACCTTC.

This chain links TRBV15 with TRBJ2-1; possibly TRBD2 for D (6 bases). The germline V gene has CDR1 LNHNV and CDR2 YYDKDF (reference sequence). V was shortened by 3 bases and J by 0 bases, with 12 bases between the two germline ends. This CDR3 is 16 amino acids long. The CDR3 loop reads CATSSPEGSSYNEQFF. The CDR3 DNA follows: TGTGCCACCAGCAGCCCGGAGGGAAGCTCCTACAATGAGCAGTTCTTC.

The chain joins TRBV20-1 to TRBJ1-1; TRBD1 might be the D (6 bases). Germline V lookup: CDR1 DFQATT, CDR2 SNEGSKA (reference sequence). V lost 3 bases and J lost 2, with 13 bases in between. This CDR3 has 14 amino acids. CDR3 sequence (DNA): TGCAGTGCTAGTTTCCAGGGGCGAAACACTGAAGCTTTCTTT. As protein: CSASFQGRNTEAFF.

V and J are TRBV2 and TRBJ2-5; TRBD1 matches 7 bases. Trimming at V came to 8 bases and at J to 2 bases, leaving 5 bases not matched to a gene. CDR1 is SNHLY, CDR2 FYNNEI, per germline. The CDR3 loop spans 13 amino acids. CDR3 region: CASGHRGQETQYF. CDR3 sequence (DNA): TGTGCCAGCGGGCACAGGGGACAAGAGACCCAGTACTTC.

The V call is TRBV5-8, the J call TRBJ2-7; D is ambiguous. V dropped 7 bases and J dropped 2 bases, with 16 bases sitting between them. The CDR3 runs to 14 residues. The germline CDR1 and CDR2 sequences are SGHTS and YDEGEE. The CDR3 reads CASPNLPAAYEQYF. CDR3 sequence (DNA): TGTGCCAGCCCCAACCTTCCCGCGGCCTACGAGCAGTACTTC. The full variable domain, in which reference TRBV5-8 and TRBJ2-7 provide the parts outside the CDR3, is EAGVTQSPTHLIKTRGQQATLRCSPISGHTSVYWYQQALGLGLQFLLWYDEGEERNRGNFPPRFSGRQFPNYSSELNVNALELEDSALYLCASPNLPAAYEQYFGPGTRLTVT.

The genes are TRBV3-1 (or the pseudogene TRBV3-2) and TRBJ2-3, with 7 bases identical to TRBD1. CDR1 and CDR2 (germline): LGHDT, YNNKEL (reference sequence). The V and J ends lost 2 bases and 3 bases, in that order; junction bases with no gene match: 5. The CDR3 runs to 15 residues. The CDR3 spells CASSQRQGTTDTQYF. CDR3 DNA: TGTGCCAGCAGCCAACGACAGGGAACTACAGATACGCAGTATTTT.

The CDR3 DNA reads TGTGCCTGGAGTGTACAGGGGTCCTACGAGCAGTACTTC. This translates into CAWSVQGSYEQYF. The rearrangement uses TRBV30 and TRBJ2-7; 7 bases agree with TRBD1. This CDR3 is built from 13 residues. Germline assignment: CDR1 GTSNPN and CDR2 SVGIG (reference sequence). Germline trimming cut 0 bases from V and 1 base from J; bases unmatched to any gene: 0.

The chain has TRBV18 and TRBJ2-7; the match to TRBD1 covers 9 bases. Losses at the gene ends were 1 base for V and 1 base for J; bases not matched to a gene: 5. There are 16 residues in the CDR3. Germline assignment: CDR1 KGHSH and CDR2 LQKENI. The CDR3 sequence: CASSPLPGQGSYEQYF. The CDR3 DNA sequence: TGTGCCAGCTCACCACTTCCGGGACAGGGATCCTACGAGCAGTACTTC.

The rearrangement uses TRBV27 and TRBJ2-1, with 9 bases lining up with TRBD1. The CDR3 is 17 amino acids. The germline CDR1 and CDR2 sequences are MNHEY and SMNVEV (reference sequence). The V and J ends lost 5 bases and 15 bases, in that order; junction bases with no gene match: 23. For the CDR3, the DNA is TGTGCCAGCAGTCCGACTCCTCCCGGGACAGGGACGTCGCGTGGGTTCTTC. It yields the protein CASSPTPPGTGTSRGFF.

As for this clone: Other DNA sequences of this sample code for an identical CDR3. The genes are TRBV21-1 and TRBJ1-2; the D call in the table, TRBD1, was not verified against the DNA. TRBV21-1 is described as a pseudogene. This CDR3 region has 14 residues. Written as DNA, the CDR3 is TGTGCCAGCAGCCCCGGACAGGGGATCTATGGCTACACCTTC. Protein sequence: CASSPGQGIYGYTF.

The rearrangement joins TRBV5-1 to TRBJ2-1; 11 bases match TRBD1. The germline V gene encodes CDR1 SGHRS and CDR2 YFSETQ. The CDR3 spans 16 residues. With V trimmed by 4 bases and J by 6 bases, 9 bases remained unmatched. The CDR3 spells CASSNRTGGFVNEQFF. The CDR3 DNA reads TGCGCCAGCAGCAATAGGACAGGGGGCTTTGTCAATGAGCAGTTCTTC.

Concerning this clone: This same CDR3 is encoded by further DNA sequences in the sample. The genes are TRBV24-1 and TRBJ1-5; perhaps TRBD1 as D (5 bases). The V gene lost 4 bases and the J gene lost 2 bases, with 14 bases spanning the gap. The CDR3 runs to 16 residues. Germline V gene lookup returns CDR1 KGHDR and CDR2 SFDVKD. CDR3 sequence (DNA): TGTGCCACCAGTGACCCCGGGACGGGGGGCAATCAGCCCCAGCATTTT. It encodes CATSDPGTGGNQPQHF.

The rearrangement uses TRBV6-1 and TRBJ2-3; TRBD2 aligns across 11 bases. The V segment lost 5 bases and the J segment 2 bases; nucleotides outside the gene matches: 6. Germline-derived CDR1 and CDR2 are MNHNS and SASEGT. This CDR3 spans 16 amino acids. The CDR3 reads CASSKGTSGHTDTQYF. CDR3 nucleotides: TGTGCCAGCAGTAAAGGGACTAGCGGACACACAGATACGCAGTATTTT.

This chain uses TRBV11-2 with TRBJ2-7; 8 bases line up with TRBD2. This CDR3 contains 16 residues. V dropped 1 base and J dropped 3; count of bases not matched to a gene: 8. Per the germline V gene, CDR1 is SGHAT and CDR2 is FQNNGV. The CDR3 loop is CASSLGAGGQNYEQYF. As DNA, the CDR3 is TGTGCCAGCAGCTTAGGGGCGGGGGGCCAGAACTACGAGCAGTACTTC.

The CDR3 here is CASSIPRGGQHSGNTIYF. CDR3 bases: TGTGCCAGTAGTATTCCCCGGGGGGGTCAGCACTCTGGAAACACCATATATTTT. V is TRBV19 and J is TRBJ1-3; D possibly corresponds to TRBD1 (5 bases). V lost 3 bases and J lost 0, with 18 bases in between. Germline V gene lookup returns CDR1 LNHDA and CDR2 SQIVND (reference sequence). The CDR3 runs to 18 residues.

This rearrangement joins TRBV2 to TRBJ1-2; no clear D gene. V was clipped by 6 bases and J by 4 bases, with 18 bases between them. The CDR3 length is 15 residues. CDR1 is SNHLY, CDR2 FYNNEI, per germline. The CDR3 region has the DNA TGTGCCAGCAGCCCAAAAGAGGGCTCCCTCTATGGCTACACCTTC. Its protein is CASSPKEGSLYGYTF.

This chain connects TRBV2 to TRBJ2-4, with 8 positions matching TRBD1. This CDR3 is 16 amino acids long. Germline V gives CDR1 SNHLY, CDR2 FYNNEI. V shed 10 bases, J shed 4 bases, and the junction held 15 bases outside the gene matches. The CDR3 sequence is CAITDRDRGRKNIQYF. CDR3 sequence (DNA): TGTGCCATCACGGACAGGGACCGTGGTCGGAAAAACATTCAGTACTTC.

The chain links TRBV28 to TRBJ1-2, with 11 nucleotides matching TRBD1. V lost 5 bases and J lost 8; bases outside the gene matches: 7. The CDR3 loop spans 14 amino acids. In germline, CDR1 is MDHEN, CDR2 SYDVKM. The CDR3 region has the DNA TGTGCCAGCAGTCCGGACAGGGGGCTGAGGGGCTACACCTTC. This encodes CASSPDRGLRGYTF.

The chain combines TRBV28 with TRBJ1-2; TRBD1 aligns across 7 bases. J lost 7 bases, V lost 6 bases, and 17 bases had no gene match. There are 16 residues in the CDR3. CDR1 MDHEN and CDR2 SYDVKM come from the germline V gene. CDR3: CASSIRATGSRGGYTF. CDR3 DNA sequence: TGTGCCAGCAGCATAAGGGCGACAGGGTCGCGAGGTGGCTACACCTTC.

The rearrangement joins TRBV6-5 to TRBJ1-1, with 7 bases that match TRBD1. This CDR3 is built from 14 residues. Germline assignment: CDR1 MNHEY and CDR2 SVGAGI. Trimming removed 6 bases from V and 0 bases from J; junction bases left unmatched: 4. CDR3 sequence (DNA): TGTGCCAGCAGGGCGGGACAGCTGAACACTGAAGCTTTCTTT. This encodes CASRAGQLNTEAFF.

The CDR3 here is CSVRGGSTEAFF. The CDR3 bases are TGCAGCGTTAGGGGGGGAAGCACTGAAGCTTTCTTT. The rearrangement joins TRBV29-1 to TRBJ1-1, with D maybe TRBD1 (6 bases). From germline, CDR1 is SQVTM and CDR2 ANQGSEA. The CDR3 is 12 residues long. Trimming stripped 5 bases from V and 4 bases from J, with 11 bases between.

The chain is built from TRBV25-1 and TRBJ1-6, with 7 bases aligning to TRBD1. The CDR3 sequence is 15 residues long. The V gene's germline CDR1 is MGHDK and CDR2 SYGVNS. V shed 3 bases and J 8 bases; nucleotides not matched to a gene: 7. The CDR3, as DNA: TGTGCCAGCAGTGAGAAGACAGGGACCTATTCACCCCTCCACTTT. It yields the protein CASSEKTGTYSPLHF.

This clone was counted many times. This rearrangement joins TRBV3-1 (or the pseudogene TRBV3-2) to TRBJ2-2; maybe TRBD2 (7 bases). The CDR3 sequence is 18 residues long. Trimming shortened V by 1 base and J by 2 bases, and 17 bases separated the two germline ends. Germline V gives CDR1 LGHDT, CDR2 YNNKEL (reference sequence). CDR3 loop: CASSQGGTGGPNTGELFF. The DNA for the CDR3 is TGTGCCAGCAGCCAAGGGGGCACCGGGGGGCCTAACACCGGGGAGCTGTTTTTT.

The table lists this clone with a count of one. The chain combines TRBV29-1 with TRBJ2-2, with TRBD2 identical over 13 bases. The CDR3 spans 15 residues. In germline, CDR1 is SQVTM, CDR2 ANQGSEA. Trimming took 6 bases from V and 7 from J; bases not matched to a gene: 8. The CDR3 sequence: CSVPRTSGSNGELFF. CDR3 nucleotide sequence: TGCAGCGTCCCACGGACTAGCGGGAGTAACGGGGAGCTGTTTTTT.